These 14 T cell receptor beta chains share one sample of origin, sequenced in a study of beta chain features in type 1 diabetes. Study outcomes and limitations: TCRB CDR3 length was moderately but significantly reduced in all four CD4+ subsets of Type 1 diabetes patients.

For these receptors, no antigen is known. TCRB transcripts that were expressed got sequenced, as all of the isolated RNA had been reverse transcribed. Libraries were prepared by immunoSEQ multiplex PCR; TCRdb keeps only in-frame clonotypes and omits some of them. The sample holds approximately 280,000 clones, about 15% seen once. Sequences were obtained from naive CD4+ T cells from blood. These receptors were taken from a man between 18 and 35 years old with type 1 diabetes.

The rearrangement joins TRBV18 to TRBJ1-2; 9 bases line up with TRBD1. V lost 3 bases to trimming and J lost 6 bases; unmatched junction nucleotides: 5. Looked up from germline, CDR1 is KGHSH and CDR2 is LQKENI. CDR3 size: 14 residues. This chain's CDR3 is CASSPRDRVNGYTF. Written as DNA, the CDR3 is TGTGCCAGCTCACCCCGGGACAGGGTTAATGGCTACACCTTC.

This clone has a handful of counts. The chain uses TRBV28 and TRBJ1-1; the D gene is possibly TRBD1 (5 bases). Trimming shortened V by 7 bases and J by 4 bases, and 13 bases separated the two germline ends. The CDR3 length is 13 residues. Germline V gene data show CDR1 as MDHEN and CDR2 as SYDVKM. The CDR3, as DNA: TGTGCCAGCACCTTAGGGGTCAGCACTGAAGCTTTCTTT. It encodes CASTLGVSTEAFF. The whole variable domain, filled in from reference TRBV28 and TRBJ1-1, reads DVKVTQSSRYLVKRTGEKVFLECVQDMDHENMFWYRQDPGLGLRLIYFSYDVKMKEKGDIPEGYSVSREKKERFSLILESASTNQTSMYLCASTLGVSTEAFFGQGTRLTVV.

This clone has only a few counts. CDR3 loop: CASSSTSGGSYEQYF. In DNA form, the CDR3 reads TGTGCCAGCTCATCGACTAGCGGGGGTTCCTACGAGCAGTACTTC. This chain uses TRBV18 with TRBJ2-7, with 12 bases that match TRBD2. CDR1 and CDR2 from the germline V gene are KGHSH and LQKENI. Trimming cost V 5 bases and J 1 base; bases outside gene matches: 3. The CDR3 loop spans 15 amino acids. The variable domain in full, with the rest retrieved from reference TRBV18 and TRBJ2-7, is NAGVMQNPRHLVRRRGQEARLRCSPMKGHSHVYWYRQLPEEGLKFMVYLQKENIIDESGMPKERFSAEFPKEGPSILRIQQVVRGDSAAYFCASSSTSGGSYEQYFGPGTRLTVT.

The chain combines TRBV9 with TRBJ1-2, with TRBD1 matching 10 bases. V gave up 2 bases and J gave up 4 bases; unmatched junction bases: 2. Germline-derived CDR1 and CDR2 are SGDLS and YYNGEE. This CDR3 contains 14 residues. In DNA form, the CDR3 reads TGTGCCAGCAGCGTCAGACAGGGGGCCTATGGCTACACCTTC. Translating gives CASSVRQGAYGYTF.

This clone was found a few times. The V and J genes are TRBV21-1 and TRBJ2-3; the D call in the table, TRBD2, was not verified against the DNA. TRBV21-1 is assigned pseudogene status. The CDR3 consists of 16 residues. The CDR3 loop is CASSRHRLATADTQYF. CDR3 coding DNA: TGTGCCAGCAGCCGACACCGACTAGCAACAGCGGATACGCAGTATTTT.

This clone occurred a few times. The chain recombines TRBV5-1 with TRBJ1-2, with D uncertain. The CDR3 spans 16 residues. The V gene lost 0 bases and the J gene lost 3 bases, with 15 bases spanning the gap. Germline V lookup: CDR1 SGHRS, CDR2 YFSETQ. The CDR3 is CASSLASGPSDYGYTF. The CDR3 DNA follows: TGCGCCAGCAGCTTGGCCAGCGGCCCCAGCGACTATGGCTACACCTTC.

The CDR3 DNA reads TGTGCCAGCAGCCCAGACAGGGGGCGAGAGACCCAGTACTTC. It is translated as CASSPDRGRETQYF. The gene calls are TRBV11-2 and TRBJ2-5, with 10 bases lining up with TRBD1. The germline gives CDR1 SGHAT, CDR2 FQNNGV. This CDR3 contains 14 residues. J lost 4 bases, V lost 5 bases, and 4 bases had no gene match.

The V gene is TRBV7-9, the J gene TRBJ1-6; TRBD1 aligns across 10 bases. With V trimmed by 5 bases and J by 7 bases, 8 bases remained unmatched. The CDR3 covers 16 residues. CDR1 and CDR2 (germline): SEHNR, FQNEAQ (reference sequence). CDR3: CASSPTRTGGNSPLHF. As DNA, the CDR3 is TGTGCCAGCAGCCCTACACGGACAGGGGGAAATTCACCCCTCCACTTT.

A few counts support this clone. This chain uses TRBV18 with TRBJ1-1, with 12 bases that match TRBD1. CDR1 is KGHSH, CDR2 LQKENI, per germline. Unmatched junction bases numbered 6, after V lost 0 bases and J lost 10 bases. The CDR3 spans 15 residues. The CDR3 DNA is TGTGCCAGCTCACCACCGCGTAGGGACAGGGGGCTAGCTTTCTTT. It codes for CASSPPRRDRGLAFF.

This clone was seen more than once but under ten times. CDR3 amino acids: CASSQDPVSRKNIQYF. The CDR3 DNA follows: TGCGCCAGCAGCCAAGATCCAGTATCTCGAAAAAACATTCAGTACTTC. The chain is built from TRBV4-1 and TRBJ2-4; D gene ambiguous. The CDR3 covers 16 residues. V lost 0 bases and J 4 bases, leaving 13 bases between the germline ends. Germline loops: CDR1 MGHRA, CDR2 YSYEKL.

The chain carries TRBV9 and TRBJ1-1; D ambiguous. This CDR3 comprises 15 residues. V was cut by 2 bases and J by 0 bases, with 11 bases left in between. Germline V CDR1 and CDR2: SGDLS, YYNGEE. The chain's CDR3 is CASSVGVSMNTEAFF. As DNA, the CDR3 is TGTGCCAGCAGCGTGGGAGTCTCGATGAACACTGAAGCTTTCTTT.

The chain recombines TRBV20-1 with TRBJ1-1; D not certain. This CDR3 spans 11 amino acids. The germline V gene has CDR1 DFQATT and CDR2 SNEGSKA (reference sequence). V shed 5 bases and J shed 0 bases, with 4 bases lying between them. The CDR3 protein is CSAHMNTEAFF. CDR3 DNA sequence: TGCAGTGCTCACATGAACACTGAAGCTTTCTTT.

The chain has TRBV2 and TRBJ2-2; 8 bases are shared with TRBD1. CDR3 length: 16 amino acids. The V gene end was trimmed by 2 bases and the J gene end by 4 bases; junction bases not matched to a gene: 6. The germline CDR1 and CDR2 sequences are SNHLY and FYNNEI. For the CDR3, the DNA is TGTGCCAGCAGTGAAATCCCAGGGGGCCGCACCGGGGAGCTGTTTTTT. Translation: CASSEIPGGRTGELFF. Full variable domain (missing parts from reference TRBV2 and TRBJ2-2): EPEVTQTPSHQVTQMGQEVILRCVPISNHLYFYWYRQILGQKVEFLVSFYNNEISEKSEIFDDQFSVERPDGSNFTLKIRSTKLEDSAMYFCASSEIPGGRTGELFFGEGSRLTVL.

The rearrangement joins TRBV5-1 to TRBJ2-5; 7 bases are shared with TRBD1. The CDR3 sequence is 14 residues long. V lost 4 bases to trimming and J lost 4 bases; unmatched junction nucleotides: 7. The germline CDR1 and CDR2 sequences are SGHRS and YFSETQ. CDR3 nucleotides: TGCGCCAGCAGCCCAGGACAGGTAGGAGAGACCCAGTACTTC. Encoded protein: CASSPGQVGETQYF.